This is a list of T cell receptor beta chains from one sample in a study of T cells in Graves' hyperthyroidism and ophthalmopathy. Each CDR3 protein gets one entry after TCRdb re-called the multiplex PCR reads with MiXCR. Seen here are 500,000 to 650,000 distinct CDR3 sequences, 17% observed once, and the top ten hold roughly 15%. The sample taken for sequencing was blood. The source is a woman under 30 with Graves' ophthalmopathy. Both conserved end residues are part of each CDR3. The order of the fields is V gene, clone size, D gene, J gene, CDR3 protein, CDR3 DNA. The D gene is left open where the match is weak. Only some rows state a clone size, as once, few, many or a class for expanded clones.

TRBV19,many,TRBD1,TRBJ1-2,CASSPTGDSYGYTF,TGTGCCAGTAGCCCGACAGGGGACAGCTATGGCTACACCTTC
TRBV10-3,.,.,TRBJ2-7,CAISESSPYEQYF,TGTGCCATCAGTGAGTCCTCGCCCTACGAGCAGTACTTC
TRBV6-2/TRBV6-3,many,TRBD1,TRBJ2-5,CASQPGQGWETQYF,TGTGCCAGCCAACCGGGACAGGGGTGGGAGACCCAGTACTTC
TRBV4-1,many,.,TRBJ2-3,CASSHGQGRRTDTQYF,TGCGCCAGCAGCCACGGGCAGGGAAGGCGGACAGATACGCAGTATTTT
TRBV3-1,many,.,TRBJ2-7,CASSQGLTLDYEQYF,TGTGCCAGCAGCCAAGGGCTCACGTTAGACTACGAGCAGTACTTC
TRBV2,many,.,TRBJ2-7,CASRERGGEVYEQYF,TGTGCCAGCAGAGAACGAGGGGGGGAGGTCTACGAGCAGTACTTC
TRBV6-1,.,TRBD2,TRBJ2-7,CASRETSGSYEQYF,TGTGCCAGCAGAGAGACTAGCGGGTCCTACGAGCAGTACTTC
TRBV19,few,.,TRBJ2-3,CASSQGGQTTDTQYF,TGTGCCAGTAGCCAAGGAGGACAGACCACAGATACGCAGTATTTT
TRBV28,.,TRBD2,TRBJ2-1,CASSLMAGGVLEQFF,TGTGCCAGCAGTTTAATGGCGGGAGGGGTTTTAGAGCAGTTCTTC
TRBV20-1,many,TRBD2,TRBJ2-7,CSARDFAGGAYEQYF,TGCAGTGCTAGAGATTTTGCCGGGGGGGCCTACGAGCAGTACTTC
TRBV19,few,.,TRBJ1-5,CASSYTGSNQPQHF,TGTGCCAGTAGCTATACAGGGAGCAATCAGCCCCAGCATTTT
TRBV7-6,many,.,TRBJ2-7,CASSLPWGGRVEQYF,TGTGCCAGCAGCTTGCCCTGGGGGGGCCGAGTGGAGCAGTACTTC
TRBV6-5,.,TRBD1,TRBJ1-6,CASSYSQGQGSSPLHF,TGTGCCAGCAGTTACTCCCAGGGACAGGGAAGTTCACCCCTCCACTTT
TRBV4-3,.,.,TRBJ2-3,CASSQEITSPPADTQYF,TGCGCCAGCAGCCAAGAAATAACGTCCCCTCCGGCGGATACGCAGTATTTT
TRBV29-1,few,.,TRBJ1-1,CSAMGHSNTEAFF,TGCAGCGCTATGGGACATTCGAACACTGAAGCTTTCTTT
TRBV15,.,.,TRBJ1-3,CATSRGNRPSSGNTIYF,TGTGCCACCAGCAGAGGTAACAGGCCATCCTCTGGAAACACCATATATTTT
TRBV9,few,.,TRBJ1-6,CASSVGRSSYNSPLHF,TGTGCCAGCAGCGTAGGAAGGAGCTCCTATAATTCACCCCTCCACTTT
TRBV5-6,many,.,TRBJ2-1,CASSLELSPTNEQFF,TGTGCCAGCAGCTTGGAATTGAGCCCCACCAATGAGCAGTTCTTC
TRBV5-1,many,TRBD2,TRBJ2-1,CASSLVAGVSYNEQFF,TGCGCCAGCAGCTTGGTTGCGGGAGTATCCTACAATGAGCAGTTCTTC
TRBV4-1,once,TRBD1,TRBJ2-7,CASSQPGTGTYEQYF,TGCGCCAGTAGCCAGCCCGGGACAGGGACCTACGAGCAGTACTTC
TRBV6-1,many,.,TRBJ2-7,CASSLGPRGGEQYF,TGTGCCAGCAGTTTGGGCCCGAGGGGTGGCGAGCAGTACTTC
TRBV19,.,.,TRBJ1-3,CASSGDRYFGSGNTIYF,TGTGCCAGTAGTGGCGACAGATATTTCGGCTCTGGAAACACCATATATTTT
TRBV19,.,.,TRBJ2-1,CASSTSGDEQFF,TGTGCCAGTAGTACCTCTGGCGATGAGCAGTTCTTC
TRBV6-1,.,.,TRBJ1-1,CASSAGVLSTEAFF,TGTGCCAGCAGCGCCGGGGTCCTTAGCACTGAAGCTTTCTTT
TRBV5-5,few,.,TRBJ1-2,CASRTLGPNYGYTF,TGTGCCAGCAGGACCCTCGGACCTAACTATGGCTACACCTTC
TRBV6-2/TRBV6-3,few,.,TRBJ2-3,CASSSLPERDSLLGTQYF,TGTGCCAGCAGTTCCTTACCGGAACGGGACTCACTTTTGGGTACGCAGTATTTT
TRBV20-1,.,TRBD1,TRBJ2-3,CSASPGQATDTQYF,TGCAGTGCTAGCCCGGGACAGGCCACAGATACGCAGTATTTT
TRBV27,many,.,TRBJ2-5,CASSLSGLYRGQETQYF,TGTGCCAGCAGTTTATCTGGGCTATACCGGGGCCAAGAGACCCAGTACTTC
TRBV7-3,.,TRBD2,TRBJ2-3,CASSLMERGDTDTQYF,TGTGCCAGCAGCCTTATGGAGCGGGGGGACACAGATACGCAGTATTTT
TRBV28,many,TRBD2,TRBJ2-1,CASSFRLAGGDNEQFF,TGTGCCAGCAGTTTCAGGCTAGCGGGAGGGGACAATGAGCAGTTCTTC
TRBV27,.,.,TRBJ2-6,CASRRSGAGANVLTF,TGTGCCAGCAGAAGGTCGGGGGCTGGGGCCAACGTCCTGACTTTC
TRBV6-1,.,.,TRBJ1-3,CASSQETAASGNTIYF,TGTGCCAGCAGCCAGGAGACGGCAGCCTCTGGAAACACCATATATTTT
TRBV6-1,few,.,TRBJ2-3,CASSRDGDTQYF,TGTGCCAGCAGTCGGGACGGGGATACGCAGTATTTT
TRBV28,.,.,TRBJ1-2,CASSLVPRGGYTF,TGTGCCAGCAGTTTAGTCCCACGGGGAGGCTACACCTTC
TRBV4-2,few,.,TRBJ1-2,CASSQDRGGNYGYTF,TGTGCCAGCAGCCAAGACCGAGGCGGCAACTATGGCTACACCTTC
TRBV28,many,TRBD2,TRBJ2-7,CASSSPSGGWEQYF,TGTGCCAGCAGCTCGCCTAGCGGGGGGTGGGAGCAGTACTTC
TRBV20-1,many,.,TRBJ1-2,CSARVRGAYYGYTF,TGCAGTGCTAGAGTTCGGGGGGCCTACTATGGCTACACCTTC
TRBV6-1,few,TRBD2,TRBJ2-7,CASTVGGGNYEQYF,TGTGCCAGCACCGTGGGCGGGGGGAACTACGAGCAGTACTTC
TRBV12-3/TRBV12-4,many,.,TRBJ1-5,CASSPQFGQPQHF,TGTGCCAGCAGTCCCCAGTTCGGTCAGCCCCAGCATTTT
TRBV7-3,many,.,TRBJ1-2,CASSAGTDYGYTF,TGTGCCAGCAGCGCAGGGACGGACTATGGCTACACCTTC
TRBV28,many,.,TRBJ1-2,CASRQDIRANYGYTF,TGTGCCAGCAGGCAGGACATCCGAGCTAACTATGGCTACACCTTC
TRBV13,few,.,TRBJ2-5,CASSRRGSRETQYF,TGTGCCAGCAGCCGAAGGGGAAGTAGAGAGACCCAGTACTTC
TRBV12-3/TRBV12-4,many,.,TRBJ1-1,CASEGVAAFF,TGTGCCAGCGAGGGCGTGGCGGCTTTCTTT
TRBV7-9,.,.,TRBJ1-4,CASSLGGDEKLFF,TGTGCCAGCAGCTTAGGAGGGGATGAAAAACTGTTTTTT
TRBV9,many,TRBD1,TRBJ2-7,CASSAESGTGDEQYF,TGTGCCAGCAGCGCAGAATCCGGGACAGGGGACGAGCAGTACTTC
TRBV15,.,TRBD2,TRBJ2-1,CATSRVAGDIDEQFF,TGTGCCACCAGCAGAGTAGCGGGAGATATCGATGAGCAGTTCTTC
TRBV20-1,many,TRBD1,TRBJ2-7,CSANGDSYEQYF,TGCAGTGCTAACGGGGACAGCTACGAGCAGTACTTC
TRBV30,many,TRBD2,TRBJ2-1,CAWSVLAGVNEQFF,TGTGCCTGGAGTGTACTAGCGGGGGTCAATGAGCAGTTCTTC
TRBV7-2,many,.,TRBJ2-1,CASGTPPTGYNEQFF,TGTGCCAGCGGGACCCCGCCGACGGGCTACAATGAGCAGTTCTTC
TRBV5-1,many,.,TRBJ1-2,CASSRDTGVGYGYTF,TGCGCCAGCAGCCGGGACACCGGCGTTGGATATGGCTACACCTTC
TRBV10-3,many,.,TRBJ1-5,CAISESGAGNQPQHF,TGTGCCATCAGTGAGTCAGGGGCCGGCAATCAGCCCCAGCATTTT
TRBV7-9,many,.,TRBJ1-1,CASSPDFHTEAFF,TGTGCCAGCAGCCCCGATTTCCACACTGAAGCTTTCTTT
TRBV10-2,few,.,TRBJ1-2,CASSGQELYGYTF,TGCGCCAGCAGTGGACAGGAACTCTATGGCTACACCTTC
TRBV11-2,many,.,TRBJ2-2,CASSLGAGGVGTGELFF,TGTGCCAGCAGCTTAGGGGCCGGGGGAGTAGGAACCGGGGAGCTGTTTTTT
TRBV7-6,few,TRBD1,TRBJ1-5,CASSWRDSLNQPQHF,TGTGCCAGCAGCTGGAGGGACAGTTTGAATCAGCCCCAGCATTTT
TRBV15,few,TRBD1,TRBJ1-5,CATSRDNRGGQPQHF,TGTGCCACCAGCAGAGACAACAGGGGAGGTCAGCCCCAGCATTTT
TRBV2,few,.,TRBJ2-5,CAHSEPGVETQYF,TGTGCCCACTCGGAGCCAGGGGTGGAGACCCAGTACTTC
TRBV20-1,many,TRBD2,TRBJ2-1,CSARVAAGVYNEQFF,TGCAGTGCTAGGGTGGCAGCGGGGGTCTACAATGAGCAGTTCTTC
TRBV28,many,.,TRBJ1-3,CATRPDPGLSSGNTIYF,TGTGCCACCCGACCTGATCCGGGACTGAGCTCTGGAAACACCATATATTTT